In this sample, the clone carrying this T cell receptor beta chain turned up many times. Time point specified: persistent/refractory GD, antithyroid drugs over 5 years with positive TRAb. RNA from PBMCs was the source of the TCR library. Assembly of TCR beta libraries relied on iRepertoire HTBI primers together with Arm-PCR of CDR3 regions. Each CDR3 protein gets one entry after TCRdb re-called the multiplex PCR reads with MiXCR. The profile shows about 660,000 distinct CDR3 sequences, about 30% of them singletons. The sample comes from a study of regulatory T cells in long-lasting Graves disease. Across the whole study: Over 5 years of antithyroid drugs plus positive TSH receptor antibodies defined persistent Graves' disease.

The sequences come from peripheral blood mononuclear cells (PBMCs), collected when the disease was refractory, from a patient treated with antithyroid drugs. This clonotype was sampled from a female donor with Graves disease.

CDR3 bases: TGTGCCAGCAGGAGAGGGGGCGAGGGGGCCAACGTCCTGACTTTC. Its protein is CASRRGGEGANVLTF. The chain has TRBV6-1 and TRBJ2-6; 7 nucleotides match TRBD1. V was clipped by 6 bases and J by 4 bases; unmatched bases: 6. This CDR3 has 15 residues. The V gene's germline CDR1 is MNHNS and CDR2 SASEGT.